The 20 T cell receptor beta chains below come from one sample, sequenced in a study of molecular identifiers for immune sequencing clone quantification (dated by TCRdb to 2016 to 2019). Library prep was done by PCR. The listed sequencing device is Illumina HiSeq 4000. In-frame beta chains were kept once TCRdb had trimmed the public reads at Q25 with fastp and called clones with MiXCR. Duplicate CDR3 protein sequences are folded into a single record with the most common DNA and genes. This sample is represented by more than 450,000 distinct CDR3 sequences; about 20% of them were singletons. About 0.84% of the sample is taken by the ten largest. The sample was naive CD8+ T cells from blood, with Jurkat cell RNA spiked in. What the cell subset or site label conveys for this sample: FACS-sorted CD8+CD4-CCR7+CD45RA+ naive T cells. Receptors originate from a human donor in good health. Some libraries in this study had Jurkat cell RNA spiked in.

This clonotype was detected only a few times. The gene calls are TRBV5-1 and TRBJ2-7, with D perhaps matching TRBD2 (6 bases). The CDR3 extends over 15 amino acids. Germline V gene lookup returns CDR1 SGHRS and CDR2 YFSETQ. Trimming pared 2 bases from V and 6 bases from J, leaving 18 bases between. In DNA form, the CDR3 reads TGCGCCAGCAGCTTCTTCCCCGGGGGTGGGATCGAGCAGTACTTC. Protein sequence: CASSFFPGGGIEQYF.

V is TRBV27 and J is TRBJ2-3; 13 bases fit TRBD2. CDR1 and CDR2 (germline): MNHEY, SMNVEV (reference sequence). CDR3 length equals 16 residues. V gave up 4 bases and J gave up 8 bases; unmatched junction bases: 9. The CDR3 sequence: CASSWGLAGLSGTQYF. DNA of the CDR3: TGTGCCAGCAGTTGGGGACTAGCGGGGTTATCAGGTACGCAGTATTTT.

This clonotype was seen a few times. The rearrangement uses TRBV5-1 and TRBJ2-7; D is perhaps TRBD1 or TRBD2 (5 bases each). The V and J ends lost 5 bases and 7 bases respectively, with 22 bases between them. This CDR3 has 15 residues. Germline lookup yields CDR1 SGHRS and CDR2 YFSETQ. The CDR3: CASSYAGTAPGEQYF. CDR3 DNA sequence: TGCGCCAGCAGTTATGCCGGGACCGCACCCGGAGAGCAGTACTTC. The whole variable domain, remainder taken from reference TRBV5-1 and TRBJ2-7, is KAGVTQTPRYLIKTRGQQVTLSCSPISGHRSVSWYQQTPGQGLQFLFEYFSETQRNKGNFPGRFSGRQFSNSRSEMNVSTLELGDSALYLCASSYAGTAPGEQYFGPGTRLTVT.

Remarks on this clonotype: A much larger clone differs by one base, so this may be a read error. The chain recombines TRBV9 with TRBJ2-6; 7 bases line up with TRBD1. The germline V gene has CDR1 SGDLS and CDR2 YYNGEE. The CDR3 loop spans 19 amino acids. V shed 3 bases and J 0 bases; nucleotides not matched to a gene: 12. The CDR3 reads CASSARRDSVRSGANVLTF. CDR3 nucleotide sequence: TGTGCCAGCAGCGCCCGCCGGGACAGCGTCCGCTCTGGGGCCAACGTCCTGACTTTC.

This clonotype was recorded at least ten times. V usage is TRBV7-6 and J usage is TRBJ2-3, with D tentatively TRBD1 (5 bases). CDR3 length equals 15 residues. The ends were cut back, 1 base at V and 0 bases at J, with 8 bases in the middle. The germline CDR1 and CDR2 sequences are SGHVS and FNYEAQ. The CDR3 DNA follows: TGTGCCAGCAGCTTAGGACAGATTAGCACAGATACGCAGTATTTT. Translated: CASSLGQISTDTQYF.

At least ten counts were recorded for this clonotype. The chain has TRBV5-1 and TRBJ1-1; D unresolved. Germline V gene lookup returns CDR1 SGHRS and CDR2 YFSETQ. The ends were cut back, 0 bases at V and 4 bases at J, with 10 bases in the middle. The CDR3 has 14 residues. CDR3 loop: CASSLEWDPTEAFF. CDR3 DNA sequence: TGCGCCAGCAGCTTGGAATGGGATCCCACTGAAGCTTTCTTT.

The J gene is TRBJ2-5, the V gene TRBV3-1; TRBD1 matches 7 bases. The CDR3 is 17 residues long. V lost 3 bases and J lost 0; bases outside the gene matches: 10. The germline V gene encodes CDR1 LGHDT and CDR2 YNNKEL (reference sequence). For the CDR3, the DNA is TGTGCCAGCAGCCAGGATCACTGGGGACAGAACCAAGAGACCCAGTACTTC. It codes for CASSQDHWGQNQETQYF.

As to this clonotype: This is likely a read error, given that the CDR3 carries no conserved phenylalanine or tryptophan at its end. The CDR3 spells CASSYRSELEAFS. In DNA form, the CDR3 reads TGTGCCAGCAGTTATAGAAGTGAACTAGAAGCTTTCTCT. The chain combines TRBV6-2 or TRBV6-3 with TRBJ1-1; D gene uncertain. From germline, CDR1 is MNHEY and CDR2 SVGEGT. V was trimmed by 3 bases and J by 8 bases, leaving 13 bases between them. The CDR3 consists of 13 residues.

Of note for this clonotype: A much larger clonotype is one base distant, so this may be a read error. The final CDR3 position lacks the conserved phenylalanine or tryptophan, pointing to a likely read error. CDR3 residues: CASSQEGTGYNEQFL. CDR3 DNA sequence: TGCGCCAGCAGCCAAGAGGGGACAGGGTACAATGAGCAGTTCCTC. This sequence joins TRBV4-3 and TRBJ2-1; 9 positions agree with TRBD1. CDR1 is LGHNA and CDR2 is YSLEER in the germline V gene. Trimming at V came to 0 bases and at J to 4 bases, leaving 1 base not matched to a gene. This CDR3 has 15 residues.

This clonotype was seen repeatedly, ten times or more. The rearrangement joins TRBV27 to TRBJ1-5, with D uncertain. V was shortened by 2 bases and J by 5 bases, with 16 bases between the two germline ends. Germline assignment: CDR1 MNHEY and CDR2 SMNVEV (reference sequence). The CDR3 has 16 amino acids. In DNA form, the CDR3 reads TGTGCCAGCAGTTTAGGAGGCTTCGGGGTTGATCAGCCCCAGCATTTT. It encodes CASSLGGFGVDQPQHF.

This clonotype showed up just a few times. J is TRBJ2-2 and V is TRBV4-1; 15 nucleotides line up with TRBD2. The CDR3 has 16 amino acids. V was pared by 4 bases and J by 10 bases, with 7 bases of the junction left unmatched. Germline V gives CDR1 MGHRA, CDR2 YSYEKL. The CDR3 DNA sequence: TGCGCCAGCAGCCCCAAGGGGACTAGCGGGGGGAAGGAGCTGTTTTTT. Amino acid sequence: CASSPKGTSGGKELFF.

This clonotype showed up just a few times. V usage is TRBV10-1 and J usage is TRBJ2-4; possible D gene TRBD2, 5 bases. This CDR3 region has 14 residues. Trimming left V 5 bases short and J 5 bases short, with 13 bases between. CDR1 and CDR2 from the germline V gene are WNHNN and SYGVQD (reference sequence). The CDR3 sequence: CASSPGGVQNIQYF. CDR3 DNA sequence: TGCGCCAGCAGTCCAGGAGGCGTCCAAAACATTCAGTACTTC.

This CDR3 is CASSQGTQGRYGYTF. Written as DNA, the CDR3 is TGTGCCAGCAGCCAGGGCACGCAGGGTCGCTATGGCTACACCTTC. The J gene is TRBJ1-2, the V gene TRBV13, with D possibly matching TRBD1 (5 bases). CDR3 length equals 15 residues. Per the germline V gene, CDR1 is PRHDT and CDR2 is FYEKMQ (reference sequence). Trimming took off 5 bases at V and 4 bases at J, with 17 bases between the two ends.

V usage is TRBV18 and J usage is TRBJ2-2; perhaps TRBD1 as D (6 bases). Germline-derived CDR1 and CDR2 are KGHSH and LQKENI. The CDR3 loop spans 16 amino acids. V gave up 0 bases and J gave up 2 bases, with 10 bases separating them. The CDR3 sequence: CASSPPTGFNTGELFF. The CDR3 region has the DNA TGTGCCAGCTCACCACCCACAGGGTTTAACACCGGGGAGCTGTTTTTT.

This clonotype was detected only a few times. CDR3 in DNA: TGTGCCAGCAGTTTACCCCCGTTGGCGGGAGGGCGGGAGACCCAGTACTTC. Its translation: CASSLPPLAGGRETQYF. The V and J genes are TRBV28 and TRBJ2-5; 9 bases align to TRBD2. This CDR3 has 17 amino acids. Losses at the gene ends were 2 bases for V and 5 bases for J; bases not matched to a gene: 12. Germline V lookup: CDR1 MDHEN, CDR2 SYDVKM.

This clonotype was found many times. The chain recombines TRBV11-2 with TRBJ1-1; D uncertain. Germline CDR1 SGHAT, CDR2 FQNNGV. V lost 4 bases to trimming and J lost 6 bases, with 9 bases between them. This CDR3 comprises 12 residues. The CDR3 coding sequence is TGTGCCAGCAGCTACTTGGGCGCTGAAGCTTTCTTT. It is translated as CASSYLGAEAFF.

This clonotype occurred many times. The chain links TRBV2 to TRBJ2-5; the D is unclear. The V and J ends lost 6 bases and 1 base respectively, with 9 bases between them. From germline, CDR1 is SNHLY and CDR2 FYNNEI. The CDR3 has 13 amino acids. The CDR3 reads CASRDWSQETQYF. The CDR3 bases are TGTGCCAGCAGGGATTGGTCCCAAGAGACCCAGTACTTC.

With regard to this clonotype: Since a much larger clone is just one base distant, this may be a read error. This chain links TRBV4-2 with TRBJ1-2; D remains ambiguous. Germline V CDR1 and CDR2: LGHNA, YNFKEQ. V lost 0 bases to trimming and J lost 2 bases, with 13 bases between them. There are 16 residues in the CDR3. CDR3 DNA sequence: TGTGCCAGCAGCCAAGATTCTTCAGAATCGAACTATGGCTACACCTTC. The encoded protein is CASSQDSSESNYGYTF.

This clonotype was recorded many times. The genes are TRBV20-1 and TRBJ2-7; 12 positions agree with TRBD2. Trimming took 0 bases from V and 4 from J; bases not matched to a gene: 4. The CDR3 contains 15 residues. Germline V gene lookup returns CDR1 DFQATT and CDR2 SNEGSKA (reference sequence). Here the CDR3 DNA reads TGCAGTGCTAGAGATTTGACTAGCGGGGGATACGAGCAGTACTTC. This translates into CSARDLTSGGYEQYF.

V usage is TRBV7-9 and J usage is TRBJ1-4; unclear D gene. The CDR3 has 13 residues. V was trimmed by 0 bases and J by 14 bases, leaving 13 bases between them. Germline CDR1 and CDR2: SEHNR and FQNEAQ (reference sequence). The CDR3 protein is CASSLAEQAQLFF. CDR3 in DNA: TGTGCCAGCAGCTTAGCGGAGCAGGCCCAGCTGTTTTTT.